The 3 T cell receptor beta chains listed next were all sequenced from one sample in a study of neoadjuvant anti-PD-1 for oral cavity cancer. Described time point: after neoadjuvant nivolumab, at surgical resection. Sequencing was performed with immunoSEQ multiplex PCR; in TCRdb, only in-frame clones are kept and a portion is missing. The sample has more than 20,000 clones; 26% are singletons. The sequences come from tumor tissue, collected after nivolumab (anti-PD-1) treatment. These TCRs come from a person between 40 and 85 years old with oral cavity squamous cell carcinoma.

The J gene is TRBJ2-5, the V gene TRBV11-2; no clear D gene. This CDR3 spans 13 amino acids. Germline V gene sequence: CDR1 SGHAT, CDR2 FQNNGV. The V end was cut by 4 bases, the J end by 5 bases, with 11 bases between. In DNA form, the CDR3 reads TGTGCCAGCAGCTCAGAGGTCGGGGAGACCCAGTACTTC. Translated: CASSSEVGETQYF.

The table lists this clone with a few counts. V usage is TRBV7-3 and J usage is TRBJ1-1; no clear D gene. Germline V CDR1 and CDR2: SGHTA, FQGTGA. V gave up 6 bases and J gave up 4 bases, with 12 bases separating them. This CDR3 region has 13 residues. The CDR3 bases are TGTGCCAGCAGATTAGACATTACCACTGAAGCTTTCTTT. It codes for CASRLDITTEAFF. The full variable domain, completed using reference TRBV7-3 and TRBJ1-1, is GAGVSQTPSNKVTEKGKYVELRCDPISGHTALYWYRQSLGQGPEFLIYFQGTGAADDSGLPNDRFFAVRPEGSVSTLKIQRTERGDSAVYLCASRLDITTEAFFGQGTRLTVV.

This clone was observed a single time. CDR3 sequence (DNA): TGTGCCAGTAGCGAACTAGCGGGGGGTATTTCTGGGGCCAACGTCCTGACTTTC. As protein: CASSELAGGISGANVLTF. The rearrangement joins TRBV19 to TRBJ2-6, with 12 bases identical to TRBD2. CDR3 size: 18 residues. The germline CDR1 and CDR2 sequences are LNHDA and SQIVND (reference sequence). V gave up 6 bases and J gave up 1 base; unmatched junction bases: 7.